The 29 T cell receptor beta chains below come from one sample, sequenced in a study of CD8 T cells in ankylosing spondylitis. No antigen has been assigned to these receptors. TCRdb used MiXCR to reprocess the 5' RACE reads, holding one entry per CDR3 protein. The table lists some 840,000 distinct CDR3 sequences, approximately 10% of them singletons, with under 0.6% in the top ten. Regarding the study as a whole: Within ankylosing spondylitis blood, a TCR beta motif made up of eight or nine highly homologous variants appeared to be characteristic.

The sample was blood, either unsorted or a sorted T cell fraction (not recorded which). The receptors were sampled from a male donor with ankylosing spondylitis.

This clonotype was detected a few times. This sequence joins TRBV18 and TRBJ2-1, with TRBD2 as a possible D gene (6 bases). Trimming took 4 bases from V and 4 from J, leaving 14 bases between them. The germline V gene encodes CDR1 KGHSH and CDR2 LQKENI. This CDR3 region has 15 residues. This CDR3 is CASSLLAIEYNEQFF. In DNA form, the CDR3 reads TGTGCCAGCTCACTGCTAGCGATTGAGTACAATGAGCAGTTCTTC.

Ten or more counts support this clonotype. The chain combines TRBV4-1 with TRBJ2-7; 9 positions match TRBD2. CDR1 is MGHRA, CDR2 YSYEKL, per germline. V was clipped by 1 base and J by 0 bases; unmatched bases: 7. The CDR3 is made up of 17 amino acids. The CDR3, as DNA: TGCGCCAGCAGCCAAGGTCTAGCGGGGATGAGCTCCTACGAGCAGTACTTC. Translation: CASSQGLAGMSSYEQYF.

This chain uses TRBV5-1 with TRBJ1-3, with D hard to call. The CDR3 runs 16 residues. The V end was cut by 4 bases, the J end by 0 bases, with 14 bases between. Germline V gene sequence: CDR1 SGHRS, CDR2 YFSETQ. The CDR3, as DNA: TGCGCCAGCAGCCCGCTGACGGACTCCTCTGGAAACACCATATATTTT. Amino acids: CASSPLTDSSGNTIYF.

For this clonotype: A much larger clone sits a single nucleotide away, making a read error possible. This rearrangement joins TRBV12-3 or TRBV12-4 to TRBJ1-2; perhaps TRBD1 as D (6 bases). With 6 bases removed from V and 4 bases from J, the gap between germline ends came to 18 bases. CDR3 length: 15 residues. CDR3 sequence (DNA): TGTGCCAGCAGCCTAAGGCAGGGGCTTGGCTATGGCTACACCTTC. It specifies CASSLRQGLGYGYTF.

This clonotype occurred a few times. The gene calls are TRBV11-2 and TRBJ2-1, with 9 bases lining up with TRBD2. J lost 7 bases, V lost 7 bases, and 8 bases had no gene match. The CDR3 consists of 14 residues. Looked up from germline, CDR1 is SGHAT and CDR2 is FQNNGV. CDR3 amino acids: CASTQRLAANEQFF. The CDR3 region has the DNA TGTGCCAGCACCCAGAGACTAGCGGCTAATGAGCAGTTCTTC.

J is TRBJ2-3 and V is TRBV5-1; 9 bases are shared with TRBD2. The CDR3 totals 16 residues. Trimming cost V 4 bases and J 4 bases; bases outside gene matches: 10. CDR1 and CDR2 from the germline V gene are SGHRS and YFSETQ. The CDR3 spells CASSLGASGTSDTQYF. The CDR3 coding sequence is TGCGCCAGCAGCCTGGGGGCTAGCGGGACTTCAGATACGCAGTATTTT.

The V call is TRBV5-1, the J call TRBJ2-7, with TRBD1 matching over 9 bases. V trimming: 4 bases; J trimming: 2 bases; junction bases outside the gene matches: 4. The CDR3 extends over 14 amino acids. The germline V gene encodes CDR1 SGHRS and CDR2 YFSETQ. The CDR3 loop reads CASSGGQGTYEQYF. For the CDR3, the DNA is TGCGCCAGCAGCGGAGGACAGGGGACCTACGAGCAGTACTTC.

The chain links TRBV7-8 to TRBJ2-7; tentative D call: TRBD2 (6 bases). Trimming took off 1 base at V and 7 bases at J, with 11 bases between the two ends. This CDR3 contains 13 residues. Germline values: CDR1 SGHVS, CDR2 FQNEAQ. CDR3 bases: TGTGCCAGCAGCTTAGGCATGGGGGGTGAGCAGTACTTC. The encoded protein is CASSLGMGGEQYF.

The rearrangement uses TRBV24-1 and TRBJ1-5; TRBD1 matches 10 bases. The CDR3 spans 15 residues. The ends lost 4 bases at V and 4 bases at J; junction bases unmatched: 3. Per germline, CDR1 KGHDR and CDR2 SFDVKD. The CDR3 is CATSDRTGGNQPQHF. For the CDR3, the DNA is TGTGCCACCAGTGACCGGACAGGGGGTAATCAGCCCCAGCATTTT.

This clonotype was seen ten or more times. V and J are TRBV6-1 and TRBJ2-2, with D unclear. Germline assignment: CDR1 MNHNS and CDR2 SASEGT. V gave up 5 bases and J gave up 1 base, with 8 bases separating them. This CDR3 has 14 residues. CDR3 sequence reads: CASSRTLNTGELFF. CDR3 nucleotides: TGTGCCAGCAGTAGAACACTGAACACCGGGGAGCTGTTTTTT.

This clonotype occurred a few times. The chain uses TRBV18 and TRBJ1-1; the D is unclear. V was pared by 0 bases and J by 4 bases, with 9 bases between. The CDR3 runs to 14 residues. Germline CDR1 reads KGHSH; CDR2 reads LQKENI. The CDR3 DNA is TGTGCCAGCTCACCACCGGCGGACCGCACTGAAGCTTTCTTT. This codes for CASSPPADRTEAFF.

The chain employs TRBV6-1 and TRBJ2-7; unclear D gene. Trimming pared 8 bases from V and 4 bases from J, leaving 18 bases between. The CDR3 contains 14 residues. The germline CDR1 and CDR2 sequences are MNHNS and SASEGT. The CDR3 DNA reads TGTGCCAGCCACACACACGGCGGCCTTTACGAGCAGTACTTC. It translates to CASHTHGGLYEQYF.

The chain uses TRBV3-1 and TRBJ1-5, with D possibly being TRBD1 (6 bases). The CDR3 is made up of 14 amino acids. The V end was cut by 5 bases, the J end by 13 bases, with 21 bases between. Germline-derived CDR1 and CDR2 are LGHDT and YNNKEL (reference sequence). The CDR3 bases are TGTGCCAGCAGCGGAGGACAGTCTAGAGGGGGGCAGCATTTT. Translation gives CASSGGQSRGGQHF.

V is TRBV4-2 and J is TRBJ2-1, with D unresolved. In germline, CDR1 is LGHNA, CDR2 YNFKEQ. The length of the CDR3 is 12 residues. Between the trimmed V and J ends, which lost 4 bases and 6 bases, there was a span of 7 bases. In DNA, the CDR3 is TGTGCCAGCAGCCCAGAGCGCAATGAGCAGTTCTTC. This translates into CASSPERNEQFF.

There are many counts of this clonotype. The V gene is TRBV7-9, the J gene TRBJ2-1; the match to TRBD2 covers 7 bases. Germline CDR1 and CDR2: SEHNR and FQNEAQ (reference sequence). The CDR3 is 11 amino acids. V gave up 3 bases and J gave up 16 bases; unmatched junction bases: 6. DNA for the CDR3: TGTGCCAGCAGCTTCAAACTAGCGTCTTTCTTC. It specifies CASSFKLASFF. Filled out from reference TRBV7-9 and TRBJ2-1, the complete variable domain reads DTGVSQNPRHKITKRGQNVTFRCDPISEHNRLYWYRQTLGQGPEFLTYFQNEAQLEKSRLLSDRFSAERPKGSFSTLEIQRTEQGDSAMYLCASSFKLASFFGPGTRLTVL.

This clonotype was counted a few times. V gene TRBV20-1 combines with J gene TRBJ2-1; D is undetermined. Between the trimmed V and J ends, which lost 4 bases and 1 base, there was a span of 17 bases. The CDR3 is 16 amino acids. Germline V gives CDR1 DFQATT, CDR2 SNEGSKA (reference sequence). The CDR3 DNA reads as TGCAGTGCTATCCCCACGGAGTCTAGATCCTACAATGAGCAGTTCTTC. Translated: CSAIPTESRSYNEQFF.

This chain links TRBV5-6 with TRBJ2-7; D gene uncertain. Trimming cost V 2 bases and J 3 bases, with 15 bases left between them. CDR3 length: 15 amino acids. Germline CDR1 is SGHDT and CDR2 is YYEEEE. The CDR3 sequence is CASSFTPGFYYEQYF. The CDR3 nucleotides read TGTGCCAGCAGCTTTACTCCAGGTTTTTACTACGAGCAGTACTTC.

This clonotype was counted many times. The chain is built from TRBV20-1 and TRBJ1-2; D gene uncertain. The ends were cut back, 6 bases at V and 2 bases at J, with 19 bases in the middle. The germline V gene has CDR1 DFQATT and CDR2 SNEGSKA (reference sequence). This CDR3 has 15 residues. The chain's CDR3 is CSAPSGPSQNYGYTF. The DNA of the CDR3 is TGCAGTGCCCCATCAGGACCGAGCCAGAACTATGGCTACACCTTC.

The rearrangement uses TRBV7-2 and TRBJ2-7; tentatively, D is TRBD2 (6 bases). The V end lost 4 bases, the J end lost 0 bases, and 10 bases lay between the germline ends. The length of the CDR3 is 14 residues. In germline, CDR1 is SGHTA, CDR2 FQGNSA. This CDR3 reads CASSSSARSYEQYF. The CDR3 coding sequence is TGTGCCAGCAGCTCTAGCGCCCGCTCCTACGAGCAGTACTTC.

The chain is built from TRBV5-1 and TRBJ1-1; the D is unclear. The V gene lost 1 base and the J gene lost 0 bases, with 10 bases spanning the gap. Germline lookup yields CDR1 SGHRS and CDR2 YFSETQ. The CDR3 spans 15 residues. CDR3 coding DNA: TGCGCCAGCAGCTTGTTAGGCGAAATGAACACTGAAGCTTTCTTT. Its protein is CASSLLGEMNTEAFF. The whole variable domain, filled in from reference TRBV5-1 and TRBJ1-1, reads KAGVTQTPRYLIKTRGQQVTLSCSPISGHRSVSWYQQTPGQGLQFLFEYFSETQRNKGNFPGRFSGRQFSNSRSEMNVSTLELGDSALYLCASSLLGEMNTEAFFGQGTRLTVV.

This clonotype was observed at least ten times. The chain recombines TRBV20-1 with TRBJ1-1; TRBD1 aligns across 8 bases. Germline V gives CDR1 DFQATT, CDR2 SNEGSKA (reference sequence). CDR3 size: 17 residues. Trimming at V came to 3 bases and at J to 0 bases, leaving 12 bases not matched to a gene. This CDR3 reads CSARDPRQGRMNTEAFF. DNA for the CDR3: TGCAGTGCTAGGGACCCTCGACAGGGGAGAATGAACACTGAAGCTTTCTTT.

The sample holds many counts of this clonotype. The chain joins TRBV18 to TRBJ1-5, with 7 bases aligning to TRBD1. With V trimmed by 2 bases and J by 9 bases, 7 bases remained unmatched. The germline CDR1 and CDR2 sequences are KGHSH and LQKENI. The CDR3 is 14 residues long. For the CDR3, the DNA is TGTGCCAGCTCACCAGAGACAGGGTCGTGGCCCCAGCATTTT. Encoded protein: CASSPETGSWPQHF.

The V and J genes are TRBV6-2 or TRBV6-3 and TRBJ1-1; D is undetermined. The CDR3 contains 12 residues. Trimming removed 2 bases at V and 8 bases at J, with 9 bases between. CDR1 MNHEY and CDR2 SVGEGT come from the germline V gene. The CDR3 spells CASSYRTEEAFF. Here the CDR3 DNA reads TGTGCCAGCAGTTACCGGACGGAGGAAGCTTTCTTT.

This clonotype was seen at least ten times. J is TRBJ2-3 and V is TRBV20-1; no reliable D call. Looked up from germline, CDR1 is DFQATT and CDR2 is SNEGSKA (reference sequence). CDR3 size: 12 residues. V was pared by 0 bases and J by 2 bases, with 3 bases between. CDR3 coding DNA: TGCAGTGCTAGAGATTACACAGATACGCAGTATTTT. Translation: CSARDYTDTQYF.

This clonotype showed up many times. DNA for the CDR3: TGCAGCGCCAACGGAGCAGGTAGTGACGAGCAGTACTTC. Protein sequence: CSANGAGSDEQYF. The chain combines TRBV29-1 with TRBJ2-7; D is unclear. The CDR3 extends over 13 amino acids. V lost 7 bases, J lost 5 bases, and 18 bases lay in between. Germline CDR1 SQVTM, CDR2 ANQGSEA.

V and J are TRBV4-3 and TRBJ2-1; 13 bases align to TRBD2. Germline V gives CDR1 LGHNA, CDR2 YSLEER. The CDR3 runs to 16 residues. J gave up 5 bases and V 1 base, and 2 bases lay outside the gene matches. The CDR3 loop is CASSQVGTSGNNEQFF. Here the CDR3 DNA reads TGCGCCAGCAGCCAAGTAGGGACTAGCGGGAACAATGAGCAGTTCTTC.

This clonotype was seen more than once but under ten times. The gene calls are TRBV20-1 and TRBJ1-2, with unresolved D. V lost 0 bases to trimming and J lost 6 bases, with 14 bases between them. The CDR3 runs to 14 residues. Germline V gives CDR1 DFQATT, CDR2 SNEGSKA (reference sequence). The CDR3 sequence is CSARDPSRPDGYTF. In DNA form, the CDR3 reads TGCAGTGCTAGAGATCCCTCTAGACCTGATGGCTACACCTTC.

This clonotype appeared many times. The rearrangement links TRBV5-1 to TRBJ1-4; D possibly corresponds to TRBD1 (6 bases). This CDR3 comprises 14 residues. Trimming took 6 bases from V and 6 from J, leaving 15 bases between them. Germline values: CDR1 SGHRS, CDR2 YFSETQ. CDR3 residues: CASTSGSGDEKLFF. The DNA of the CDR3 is TGCGCCAGCACCTCAGGGTCAGGGGATGAAAAACTGTTTTTT.

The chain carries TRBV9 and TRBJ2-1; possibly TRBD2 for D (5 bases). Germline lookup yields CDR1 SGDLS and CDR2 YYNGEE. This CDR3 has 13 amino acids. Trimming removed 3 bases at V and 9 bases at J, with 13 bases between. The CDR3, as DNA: TGTGCCAGCAGCGACGGCGGAGGAGTTGAGCAGTTCTTC. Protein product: CASSDGGGVEQFF.